This TCR beta chain was identified in a study of control samples from healthy donors and cancer patients. Trimming shortened V by 2 bases and J by 3 bases, and 10 bases separated the two germline ends. The CDR3 is 15 amino acids. Looked up from germline, CDR1 is SGHAT and CDR2 is FQNNGV. Clones were read by immunoSEQ multiplex PCR, and TCRdb kept only the in-frame ones, dropping some. Of 140,000 or so clones detected, about nine tenths appear once; the ten largest clones hold roughly 3.2%. Material: blood. The genes are TRBV11-2 and TRBJ2-2; maybe TRBD2 (5 bases). The clonotype was recovered from a man aged 25 to 40 in good health. CDR3 amino acids: CASSLTRAYTGELFF. The CDR3, as DNA: TGTGCCAGCAGCTTAACGAGGGCTTACACCGGGGAGCTGTTTTTT.